This TCR beta chain was retrieved from a study of blood T cell repertoires in COVID-19. Study in general: Acute-phase and convalescent COVID-19 samples originated in the United States, Italy and Spain. Sources were T cells, B-cell-depleted T cells, or PBMCs; the material itself was cDNA or gDNA.

Methods used by the authors: Estimates of nucleated cell counts were drawn from the amplification of reference gene primers. Only in-frame clones appear in the TCRdb table, and some are missing; sequencing was by immunoSEQ multiplex PCR. V and J calls and clone size are those listed in that table; D and trimming were worked out from the DNA. The sample shows about 130,000 clones, approximately 84% of them seen only once. The V gene's germline CDR1 is SQVTM and CDR2 ANQGSEA. The CDR3 is 12 amino acids. Trimming left V 5 bases short and J 2 bases short, with 10 bases between. The sample comprised peripheral blood. The clonotype was recovered from a man in his 60s with acute or convalescent COVID-19. The chain couples TRBV29-1 to TRBJ2-7; a possible D gene is TRBD1 (5 bases). The CDR3 DNA reads as TGCAGCGTTAAACAGGCGACCTACGAGCAGTACTTC. It yields the protein CSVKQATYEQYF.